The rows below give T cell receptor beta chains drawn from one sample of a study of cytomegalovirus exposure and HLA in healthy donors. Sequencing used immunoSEQ multiplex PCR; TCRdb keeps in-frame clones, though not all of them. Of some 170,000 clones detected, over 60% appear once; the ten largest clones hold 2.8%. What was sequenced was PBMCs. The receptors stem from a woman in her thirties in good health and CMV-seronegative. The CDR3 runs from the conserved cysteine through the conserved F or W.

J gene,V gene,CDR3 protein
TRBJ1-2,TRBV6-5,CASSYDRVGGGYTF
TRBJ1-4,TRBV7-2,CASSSDTSTNEKLFF
TRBJ1-2,TRBV9,CASGTGVGGYTF
TRBJ2-5,TRBV6-1,CASTRNSGSQETQYF
TRBJ2-7,TRBV7-9,CASTSRGHEQYF
TRBJ1-1,TRBV28,CASTLGMGLQNTEAFF
TRBJ1-2,TRBV19,CASSIRGTRLYGYTF
TRBJ1-6,TRBV18,CASSRDRNSPLHF
TRBJ2-3,TRBV5-1,CASSAQGGVGTDTQYF
TRBJ2-3,TRBV30,CACNGQQSGAQYF
TRBJ2-1,TRBV4-2,CASRQGVKQFF
TRBJ2-3,TRBV9,CASSVAVLAGDSSTDTQYF
TRBJ2-5,TRBV6-5,CASSYSGREETQYF
TRBJ1-4,TRBV4-2,CASSQASGTGDEKLFF
TRBJ2-1,TRBV2,CATNRPLGGGEQFF
TRBJ2-5,TRBV5-8,CASSFELAVDQETQYF
TRBJ1-1,TRBV6-1,CASRTGTDNTEAFF
TRBJ1-4,TRBV6-5,CASRSGQGVNEKLFF
TRBJ2-1,TRBV5-5,CASHPNSNEQFF
TRBJ2-3,TRBV15,CATSRDPGGYTDTQYF
TRBJ1-5,TRBV15,CATSRRRGGTNQPQHF
TRBJ1-3,TRBV29-1,CSVSGQGINTIYF
TRBJ2-3,TRBV6-4,CASSPSQQGADTQYF
TRBJ2-3,TRBV9,CASSVAGGLSTDTQYF
TRBJ2-1,TRBV5-4,CASSLMAGGEWEQFF
TRBJ1-5,TRBV7-9,CASSLATGGRSIQPQHF
TRBJ2-1,TRBV7-2,CASSLAVGRGWDEQFF
TRBJ2-7,TRBV30,CAWSVLLAGKYEQYF
TRBJ2-1,TRBV7-3,CASSTGPGGEQFF
TRBJ1-2,TRBV7-2,CASSPETGLNYGYTF
TRBJ2-1,TRBV18,CASSPPRDRTYNEQFF
TRBJ1-2,TRBV10-3,CAISELVYGYTF
TRBJ2-7,TRBV19,CASSSGTGPYEQYF
TRBJ2-1,TRBV4-1,CASSAPGGAVYNEQFF
TRBJ2-5,TRBV7-3,CASSLEEQETQYF